This note documents a single T cell receptor beta chain sequence. The sample belongs to a study of blood T cell repertoires in COVID-19. The CDR3 totals 12 residues. CDR1 is MNHEY and CDR2 is SMNVEV in the germline V gene (reference sequence). Unmatched junction bases numbered 8, after V lost 4 bases and J lost 14 bases. Authors' data handling: Estimated nucleated cell counts came from reference gene primer amplification. TCRdb's table, derived via immunoSEQ multiplex PCR, lists solely in-frame clones and lacks some. That table gives V, J and clone size, and the DNA gave D and trimming. Among about 280,000 clones listed, approximately 82% were seen once. Individuals drawn from approximately 22 US areas were roughly 18 to 95 years old. Categorization into cohorts depended on clinical history that participants reported.

The chain links TRBV27 to TRBJ2-1; 7 bases map to TRBD2. The source material was PBMCs or T cells enriched from blood (not recorded which). The clonotype comes from a man aged 35-49 years who had been exposed to COVID-19. CDR3 amino acids: CASSSGLSPEFF. The CDR3 region has the DNA TGTGCCAGCAGTTCGGGACTATCGCCCGAGTTCTTC.